One sample yielded the 21 T cell receptor beta chains listed below, sequenced in a study of blood T cells in healthy people across ages. Together with a sample-barcoded 5' primer, a J-beta primer mix was included in a second PCR lasting about 6 to 11 cycles. Each CDR3 protein is one row after TCRdb ran MiXCR on the 5' RACE reads. The sample lists roughly 1,100,000 distinct CDR3 sequences; under 30% were seen once. The same specimen was also included in a second study, on T cells of mothers and their children.

Sequencing was performed on blood. Receptors were obtained from a girl aged 2-10 years in good health.

This clonotype was counted between two and nine times. The rearrangement joins TRBV13 to TRBJ2-7, with a possible D match to TRBD1 (5 bases). Germline V gene lookup returns CDR1 PRHDT and CDR2 FYEKMQ (reference sequence). The germline V and J ends were trimmed by 3 bases and 3 bases, with 12 bases remaining between them. This CDR3 spans 14 amino acids. In DNA form, the CDR3 reads TGTGCCAGCAGCTTCAGGGAAGAAGGCTACGAGCAGTACTTC. The encoded protein is CASSFREEGYEQYF.

This clonotype is a singleton in its sample. V and J are TRBV5-1 and TRBJ2-3, with a tentative D call TRBD2 (5 bases). Germline assignment: CDR1 SGHRS and CDR2 YFSETQ. The CDR3 contains 14 residues. Between the trimmed V and J ends, which lost 2 bases and 5 bases, there was a span of 12 bases. This CDR3 reads CASSFTGVGDTQYF. DNA of the CDR3: TGCGCCAGCAGCTTCACCGGGGTAGGAGATACGCAGTATTTT.

This chain uses TRBV19 with TRBJ2-3; D is perhaps TRBD2 (6 bases). The CDR3 runs 14 residues. Germline V gene data show CDR1 as LNHDA and CDR2 as SQIVND (reference sequence). The V end was cut by 8 bases, the J end by 5 bases, with 17 bases between. The CDR3 coding sequence is TGTGCCAGTCGGACGGTGGGGGGTCAAGATACGCAGTATTTT. Protein product: CASRTVGGQDTQYF.

The V and J genes are TRBV7-8 and TRBJ2-7; D not resolved. V was shortened by 3 bases and J by 4 bases, with 10 bases between the two germline ends. CDR3 size: 13 residues. The V gene's germline CDR1 is SGHVS and CDR2 FQNEAQ. CDR3 DNA sequence: TGTGCCAGCAGCTTGGTGGCCGATTACGAGCAGTACTTC. This encodes CASSLVADYEQYF.

This clonotype was recorded a few times. The CDR3 coding sequence is TGTGCCAGCAGCTTAGCCACAGGAGGCACTGAAGCTTTCTTT. Translating it yields CASSLATGGTEAFF. The chain employs TRBV7-8 and TRBJ1-1, with a tentative D call TRBD1 (5 bases). Germline-derived CDR1 and CDR2 are SGHVS and FQNEAQ. Trimming took 0 bases from V and 4 from J, leaving 9 bases between them. The CDR3 contains 14 residues.

This clonotype was recorded only once. The CDR3 region has the DNA TGCGCCAGCAGCTTGGGCGAGCCGTCCTCAGATACGCAGTATTTT. Protein product: CASSLGEPSSDTQYF. V gene TRBV5-1 combines with J gene TRBJ2-3, with D hard to call. The CDR3 length is 15 residues. V was cut by 0 bases and J by 4 bases, with 12 bases left in between. Germline V gene data show CDR1 as SGHRS and CDR2 as YFSETQ.

A note on this clonotype: At one of its ends the junction is not consistent with the germline gene, which may arise from a read error. The rearrangement uses TRBV4-1 and TRBJ2-1, with TRBD2 matching 11 bases. The germline CDR1 and CDR2 sequences are MGHRA and YSYEKL. The CDR3 has 15 amino acids. The CDR3 DNA reads as TGCGCCAGCAGCGTACTAGCGGGAGTAGATAGTGAGCAATTCTTC. Residues: CASSVLAGVDSEQFF.

This clonotype was recorded a few times. The conserved final phenylalanine or tryptophan is absent from the CDR3, which likely points to a read error. This chain links TRBV9 with TRBJ2-5; D is perhaps TRBD1 (6 bases). The CDR3 covers 14 residues. V shed 3 bases and J shed 4 bases, with 13 bases lying between them. Germline CDR1 SGDLS, CDR2 YYNGEE. The CDR3 spells CASSGGQRGETQYS. DNA of the CDR3: TGTGCCAGCAGCGGAGGACAGAGGGGAGAGACCCAGTACTCC.

V usage is TRBV12-3 or TRBV12-4 and J usage is TRBJ1-2; no clear D. The CDR3 is 18 residues long. Deletions cut 3 bases from V and 0 bases from J, with 20 bases between. CDR3 coding DNA: TGTGCCAGCAGTTTGGGATCGGGCGGATCAAAAGCTAACTATGGCTACACCTTC. Its translation: CASSLGSGGSKANYGYTF.

The J gene is TRBJ2-7, the V gene TRBV2; D is unresolved. CDR1 and CDR2 from the germline V gene are SNHLY and FYNNEI. This CDR3 has 11 residues. Trimming shortened V by 8 bases and J by 5 bases, and 10 bases separated the two germline ends. CDR3 DNA: TGTGCCAGCGTCATGAGGAACGAGCAGTACTTC. Residues: CASVMRNEQYF.

The V call is TRBV12-3 or TRBV12-4, the J call TRBJ2-3; D gene unclear. Trimming shortened V by 3 bases and J by 3 bases, and 10 bases separated the two germline ends. The CDR3 loop spans 14 amino acids. The CDR3 DNA is TGTGCCAGCAGTTTTTGGGATGCGACAGATACGCAGTATTTT. Amino acids: CASSFWDATDTQYF.

This clonotype was observed a handful of times. The V gene is TRBV4-3, the J gene TRBJ2-7; D remains unclear. The V gene lost 0 bases and the J gene lost 3 bases, with 9 bases spanning the gap. Germline V gives CDR1 LGHNA, CDR2 YSLEER. This CDR3 has 14 residues. The CDR3 sequence is CASSQEDRDYEQYF. In DNA form, the CDR3 reads TGCGCCAGCAGCCAAGAGGATAGAGACTACGAGCAGTACTTC.

This clonotype appeared a few times. J is TRBJ1-2 and V is TRBV9, with 10 bases that match TRBD1. CDR1 is SGDLS and CDR2 is YYNGEE in the germline V gene. CDR3 length: 15 amino acids. After removal of 3 bases from V and 6 bases from J, the junction contained 8 bases not matched to a gene. DNA of the CDR3: TGTGCCAGCAGCGGCCGGGACAGGGGATGGAATGGCTACACCTTC. It is translated as CASSGRDRGWNGYTF.

This clonotype has just a few counts. This could be a read error, since a much larger clone is one nucleotide away. The CDR3 region is CASSLWGEAQYF. Written as DNA, the CDR3 is TGTGCCAGCAGCTTGTGGGGAGAGGCCCAGTACTTC. The rearrangement links TRBV7-9 to TRBJ2-5; TRBD2 might be the D (5 bases). This CDR3 has 12 amino acids. Per the germline V gene, CDR1 is SEHNR and CDR2 is FQNEAQ (reference sequence).

On this clonotype: The final CDR3 position lacks the conserved phenylalanine or tryptophan, pointing to a likely read error. This chain joins TRBV7-3 and TRBJ2-3; TRBD2 aligns across 14 bases. The germline gives CDR1 SGHTA, CDR2 FQGTGA. The CDR3 covers 16 residues. Unmatched junction bases numbered 3, after V lost 6 bases and J lost 1 base. CDR3 DNA: TGTGCCAGCAGGCCGGGACTAGCGGGAGGCACAGATACGCAGTATTGT. Its translation: CASRPGLAGGTDTQYC.

This clonotype was found a few times. The chain has TRBV12-3 or TRBV12-4 and TRBJ2-7; tentative D call: TRBD1 (6 bases). This CDR3 region has 14 residues. Trimming shortened V by 2 bases and J by 1 base, and 9 bases separated the two germline ends. CDR3 sequence: CASSLKDRSYEQYF. The CDR3, as DNA: TGTGCCAGCAGTTTAAAGGACAGATCCTACGAGCAGTACTTC.

The sample holds a few counts of this clonotype. This chain joins TRBV28 and TRBJ2-5; D remains unclear. The CDR3 is 15 residues long. V was shortened by 1 base and J by 2 bases, with 11 bases between the two germline ends. Looked up from germline, CDR1 is MDHEN and CDR2 is SYDVKM. The CDR3 sequence: CASSLYRADQETQYF. CDR3 in DNA: TGTGCCAGCAGTTTATATAGGGCAGATCAAGAGACCCAGTACTTC.

The V and J genes are TRBV29-1 and TRBJ1-4, with 7 bases aligning to TRBD1. The CDR3 spans 14 residues. CDR1 and CDR2 (germline): SQVTM, ANQGSEA. V lost 5 bases to trimming and J lost 8 bases; unmatched junction nucleotides: 11. The CDR3 DNA reads as TGCAGCGTTTCCCTGACAGGGACGAAAGAAAAACTGTTTTTT. Translated, it gives CSVSLTGTKEKLFF.

This clonotype was counted only a few times. The CDR3: CASNDRGAGDTQYF. The CDR3 coding sequence is TGCGCCAGCAATGATCGCGGGGCAGGTGATACGCAGTATTTT. The rearrangement uses TRBV5-1 and TRBJ2-3, with a tentative D call TRBD2 (6 bases). This CDR3 spans 14 amino acids. Trimming removed 6 bases at V and 6 bases at J, with 17 bases between. Germline CDR1 is SGHRS and CDR2 is YFSETQ.

The rearrangement uses TRBV7-9 and TRBJ2-5, with TRBD2 matching 8 bases. The end of the DNA is better explained by TRBJ2-1, so the J call may be wrong. The CDR3 is made up of 13 amino acids. Germline V lookup: CDR1 SEHNR, CDR2 FQNEAQ (reference sequence). In nucleotides, the CDR3 is TGTGCCAGCAGCCAAATGAGCGGGAGTGGGCAGTTCTTC. This sequence encodes CASSQMSGSGQFF.

The rearrangement joins TRBV5-4 to TRBJ1-1; 7 bases line up with TRBD1. From germline, CDR1 is SGHNT and CDR2 YYREEE (reference sequence). This CDR3 has 19 amino acids. The V gene end was trimmed by 3 bases and the J gene end by 0 bases; junction bases not matched to a gene: 17. CDR3 region: CASSSPDLGQQILNTEAFF. The CDR3 region has the DNA TGTGCCAGCAGCTCACCCGACTTGGGACAGCAAATATTGAACACTGAAGCTTTCTTT.